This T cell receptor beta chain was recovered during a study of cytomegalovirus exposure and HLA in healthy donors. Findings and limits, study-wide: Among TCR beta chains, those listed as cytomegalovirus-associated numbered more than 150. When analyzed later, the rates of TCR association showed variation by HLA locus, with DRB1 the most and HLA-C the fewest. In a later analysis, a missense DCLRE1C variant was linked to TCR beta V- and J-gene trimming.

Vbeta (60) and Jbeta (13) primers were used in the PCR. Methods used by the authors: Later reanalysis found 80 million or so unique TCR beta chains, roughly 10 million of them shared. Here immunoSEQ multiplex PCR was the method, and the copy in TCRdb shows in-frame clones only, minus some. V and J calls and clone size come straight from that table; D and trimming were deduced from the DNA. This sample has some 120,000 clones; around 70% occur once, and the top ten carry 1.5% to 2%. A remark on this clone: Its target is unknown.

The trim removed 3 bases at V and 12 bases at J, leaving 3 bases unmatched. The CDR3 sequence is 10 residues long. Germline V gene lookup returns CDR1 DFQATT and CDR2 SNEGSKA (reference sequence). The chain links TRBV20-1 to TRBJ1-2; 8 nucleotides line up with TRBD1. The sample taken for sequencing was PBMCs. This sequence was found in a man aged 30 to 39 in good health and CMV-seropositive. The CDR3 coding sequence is TGCAGTGCTAGCGGACAGGGTAACACCTTC. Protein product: CSASGQGNTF.